This TCR beta chain was obtained from a study of blood T cells in healthy people across ages. Findings of the study overall: It was held that diversity estimates obtained from one million T cells represented underestimates. Unsorted PBMCs ruled out conclusive naive versus antigen-experienced comparison.

V gave up 5 bases and J gave up 6 bases, with 14 bases separating them. This CDR3 contains 13 residues. CDR1 MNHEY and CDR2 SVGAGI come from the germline V gene. This clonotype has at least ten counts. Its antigen is as yet unknown. The second PCR ran about 7 to 12 cycles with a sample-barcoded 5' primer and J-beta primers. Each of the cDNA molecules was tagged by a template-switch adaptor with 12 random nucleotides. Using its own MiXCR run on the 5' RACE reads, TCRdb lists one record per CDR3 protein. This table holds 600,000 to 800,000 distinct CDR3 sequences, more than 45% found once. Sequenced: blood. V is TRBV6-5 and J is TRBJ2-7, with D perhaps matching TRBD1 (6 bases). The TCR originated in a woman aged 80 or over in good health. The CDR3 nucleotides are TGTGCCAGCAGTGTTCACAGGGATGGCGAGCAGTACTTC. Its translation is CASSVHRDGEQYF.